Below are 3 T cell receptor beta chains sequenced from a single sample in a study of CD8 T cells in ankylosing spondylitis. The study, taken as a whole, reports: In ankylosing spondylitis blood, a motif of roughly eight highly homologous TCR beta variants appeared characteristic.

These TCRs' antigens remain unknown. TCRdb itself ran the 5' RACE reads through MiXCR, one entry per CDR3 protein. The data contain around 430,000 distinct CDR3 sequences, approximately 17% of them singletons. Sequenced material: blood, either unsorted or a sorted T cell fraction (not recorded which). Receptors were obtained from a male donor with ankylosing spondylitis.

This clonotype was picked up a small number of times. V is TRBV10-2 and J is TRBJ1-5; tentative D call: TRBD1 (5 bases). The CDR3 runs 14 residues. V was clipped by 4 bases and J by 2 bases, with 9 bases between them. The germline gives CDR1 WSHSY, CDR2 SAAADI. CDR3 amino acids: CASSAWGGNQPQHF. The CDR3 DNA is TGCGCCAGCAGTGCGTGGGGGGGCAATCAGCCCCAGCATTTT.

This clonotype was seen many times. This chain uses TRBV2 with TRBJ2-1; D is uncertain. Germline assignment: CDR1 SNHLY and CDR2 FYNNEI. The CDR3 runs to 11 residues. V lost 6 bases to trimming and J lost 4 bases, with 4 bases between them. CDR3: CASSGYNEQFF. The CDR3 DNA follows: TGTGCCAGCAGCGGGTACAATGAGCAGTTCTTC.

The chain couples TRBV7-2 to TRBJ2-7; a possible D gene is TRBD2 (6 bases). Trimming stripped 5 bases from V and 4 bases from J, with 15 bases between. The CDR3 runs to 14 residues. Germline V gene data show CDR1 as SGHTA and CDR2 as FQGNSA. CDR3 residues: CASSVQAEGYEQYF. The CDR3 DNA sequence: TGTGCCAGCAGCGTACAAGCGGAGGGTTACGAGCAGTACTTC.